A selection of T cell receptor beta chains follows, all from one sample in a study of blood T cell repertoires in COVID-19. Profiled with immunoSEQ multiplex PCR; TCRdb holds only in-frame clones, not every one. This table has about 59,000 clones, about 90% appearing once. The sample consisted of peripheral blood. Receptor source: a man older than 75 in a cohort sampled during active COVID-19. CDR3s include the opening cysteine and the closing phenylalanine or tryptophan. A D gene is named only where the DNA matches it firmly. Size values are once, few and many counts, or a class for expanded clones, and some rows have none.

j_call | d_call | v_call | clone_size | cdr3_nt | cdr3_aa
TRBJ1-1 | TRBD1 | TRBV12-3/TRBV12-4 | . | TGTGCCAGCAGGACCATACAGGGGGCTGAAGCTTTCTTT | CASRTIQGAEAFF
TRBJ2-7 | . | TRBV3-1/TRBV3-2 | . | TGTGCCAGCAGCCAAGGACACCTGGGTTCCTACGAGCAGTACTTC | CASSQGHLGSYEQYF
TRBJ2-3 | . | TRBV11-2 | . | TGTGCCAGCAGCTTAGACAGGGCGGATACGCAGTATTTT | CASSLDRADTQYF
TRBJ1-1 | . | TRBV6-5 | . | TGTGCCAGCAGTCCGGGGACTCGGCGGGCGGAAGCTTTCTTT | CASSPGTRRAEAFF
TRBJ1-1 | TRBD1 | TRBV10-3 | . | TGTGCCATCAGTGAGACAGGGGAGACTGAAGCTTTCTTT | CAISETGETEAFF
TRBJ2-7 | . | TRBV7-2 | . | TGTGCCAGCAGCTTAGGTGCGCGGTTCTACGAGCAGTACTTC | CASSLGARFYEQYF
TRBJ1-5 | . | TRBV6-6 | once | TGTGCCAGCAACGGGGGTATGCATCAGCCCCAGCATTTT | CASNGGMHQPQHF
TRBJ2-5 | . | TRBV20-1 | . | TGCAGTGCTACCGAAGAGACCCAGTACTTC | CSATEETQYF
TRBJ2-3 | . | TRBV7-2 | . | TGTGCCAGCAGCTTCGTAGGGGGGGGGCTCCCAGATACGCAGTATTTT | CASSFVGGGLPDTQYF
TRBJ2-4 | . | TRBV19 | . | TGTGCCAGTAGTGACCGACAGAAAAACATTCAGTACTTC | CASSDRQKNIQYF
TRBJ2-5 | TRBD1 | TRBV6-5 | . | TGTGCCAGCGCAAAAGACAGGGGTGGGGAGACCCAGTACTTC | CASAKDRGGETQYF
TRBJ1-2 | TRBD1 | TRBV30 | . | TGTGCCTGGGCAGGGGACAGTTCCTATGGCTACACCTTC | CAWAGDSSYGYTF
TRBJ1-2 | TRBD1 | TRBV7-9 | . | TGTGCCAGCAGCACGGGACAGGGGGCGGGTTCGAGGTACTATGGCTACACCTTC | CASSTGQGAGSRYYGYTF
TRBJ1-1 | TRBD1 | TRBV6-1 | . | TGTGCCAGCAGTGACCACAGGGGGTGGGACACTGAAGCTTTCTTT | CASSDHRGWDTEAFF
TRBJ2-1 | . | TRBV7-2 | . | TGTGCCAGCAGCCCTCTTTCCTACAATGAGCAGTTCTTC | CASSPLSYNEQFF
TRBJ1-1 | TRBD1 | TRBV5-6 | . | TGTGCCAGCAGCTTGGCGTCAGGGGGAGCTTTCTTT | CASSLASGGAFF
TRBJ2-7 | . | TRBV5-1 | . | TGCGCCAGCAGCTTGGATTCGGGTTACGAGCAGTACTTC | CASSLDSGYEQYF
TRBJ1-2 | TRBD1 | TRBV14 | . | TGTGCCAGCAGCCAACATCAGGGGGCCTGTCTCTGTTACTATGGCTACACCTTC | CASSQHQGACLCYYGYTF
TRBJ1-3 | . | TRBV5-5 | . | TGTGCCAGCAGCCTGGATCCCGGGGGAAACACCATATATTTT | CASSLDPGGNTIYF
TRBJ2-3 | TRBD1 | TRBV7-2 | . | TGTGCCAGCGCCAGGACAGGGGCTCCAGATACGCAGTATTTT | CASARTGAPDTQYF
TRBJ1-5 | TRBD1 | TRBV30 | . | TGTGCCTGGAGTCAGGACAGGGGGGGCCAGCCCCAGCATTTT | CAWSQDRGGQPQHF
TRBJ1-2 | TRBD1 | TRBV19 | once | TGTGCCAGTACCCACACAGGGGGAAACTATGGCTACACCTTC | CASTHTGGNYGYTF
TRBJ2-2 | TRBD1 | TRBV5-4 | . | TGTGCCAGCAGCCTGGGACAGGGGTCACCCGGGGAGCTGTTTTTT | CASSLGQGSPGELFF
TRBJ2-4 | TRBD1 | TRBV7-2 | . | TGTGCCAGCAGCCCCGGGACAGGGGCTGCTACCCATAACATTCAGTACTTC | CASSPGTGAATHNIQYF
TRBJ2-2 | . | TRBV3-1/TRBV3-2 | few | TGTGCCAGCAGCCCTAGTTCTAGCACCGGGGAGCTGTTTTTT | CASSPSSSTGELFF
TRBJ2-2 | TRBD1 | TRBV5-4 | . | TGTGCCAGCAGCTCCGGACAGGGATCCACCGGGGAGCTGTTTTTT | CASSSGQGSTGELFF
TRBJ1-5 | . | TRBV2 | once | TGTGCCAGCACGGGGGGACTCAATCAGCCCCAGCATTTT | CASTGGLNQPQHF
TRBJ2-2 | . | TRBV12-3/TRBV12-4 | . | TGTGCCAGCAGTTTCAGTGCACCCGGGGAGCTGTTTTTT | CASSFSAPGELFF
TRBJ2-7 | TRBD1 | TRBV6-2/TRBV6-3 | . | TGTGCCAGCAGTTCAGGGACAGGCTACGAGCAGTACTTC | CASSSGTGYEQYF
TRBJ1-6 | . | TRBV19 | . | TGTGCCAGTAGTACATCGCAGAATAATTCACCCCTCCACTTT | CASSTSQNNSPLHF
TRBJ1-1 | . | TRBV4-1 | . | TGCGCCAGCAGCCCCCGGGAAGCGAACACTGAAGCTTTCTTT | CASSPREANTEAFF
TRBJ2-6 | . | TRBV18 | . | TGTGCCAGCTCACCCCGGGACGGGAGCTCTGGGGCCAACGTCCTGACTTTC | CASSPRDGSSGANVLTF
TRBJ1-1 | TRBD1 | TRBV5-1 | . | TGCGCCAGCAGCTTGGCCCAGGGGGCGAGCACTGAAGCTTTCTTT | CASSLAQGASTEAFF
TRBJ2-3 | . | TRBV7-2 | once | TGTGCCAGCAGCTTAAGGGGGAGCGATACGCAGTATTTT | CASSLRGSDTQYF
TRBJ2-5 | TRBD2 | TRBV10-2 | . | TGCGCCAGCACTAGCGGGGTTGAGGAGACCCAGTACTTC | CASTSGVEETQYF
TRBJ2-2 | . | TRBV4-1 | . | TGCGCCAGCAGCCAAGCCGACTTTGTGGGAGGCAACACCGGGGAGCTGTTTTTT | CASSQADFVGGNTGELFF
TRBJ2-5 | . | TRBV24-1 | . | TGTGCCACCAGTGCCCCTGGGGGGGAGACCCAGTACTTC | CATSAPGGETQYF
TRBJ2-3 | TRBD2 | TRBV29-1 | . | TGCAGCGCCTTGACTAGCGAGAGGGGGGATACGCAGTATTTT | CSALTSERGDTQYF
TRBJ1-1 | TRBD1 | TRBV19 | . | TGTGCCAGCAGGACAGGAATGAACACTGAAGCTTTCTTT | CASRTGMNTEAFF
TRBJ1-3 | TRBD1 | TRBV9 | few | TGTGCCAGCAGCACCGACAGGGGTTTCTCTGGAAACACCATATATTTT | CASSTDRGFSGNTIYF
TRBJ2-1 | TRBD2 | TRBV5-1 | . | TGCGCCAGCAGCGGACTAGCGGGGGGGCCCAATGAGCAGTTCTTC | CASSGLAGGPNEQFF
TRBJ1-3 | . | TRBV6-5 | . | TGTGCCAGCAGTCGCCCTGGGGGCGCTGGAAACACCATATATTTT | CASSRPGGAGNTIYF
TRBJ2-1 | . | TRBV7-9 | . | TGTGCCAGTATTCGGGACAATGAGCAGTTCTTC | CASIRDNEQFF
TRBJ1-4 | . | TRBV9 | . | TGTGCCAGCAGCCCAGAAGCAACTAATGAAAAACTGTTTTTT | CASSPEATNEKLFF
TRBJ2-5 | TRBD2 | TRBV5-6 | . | TGTGCCAGCAGGAGGACTAGCGGGGGCCAAGAGACCCAGTACTTC | CASRRTSGGQETQYF
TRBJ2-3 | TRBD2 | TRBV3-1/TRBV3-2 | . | TGTGCCAGCAGCCAAGCGGGACTAGCGGAGGGCACAGATACGCAGTATTTT | CASSQAGLAEGTDTQYF
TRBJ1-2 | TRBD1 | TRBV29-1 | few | TGCAGCGTTGAGACAGGGGGTTTAGGCTACACCTTC | CSVETGGLGYTF
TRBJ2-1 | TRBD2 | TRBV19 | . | TGTGCCAGTAGTATTGATAGAGCGGGAGCGCAGTTCTTC | CASSIDRAGAQFF